A selection of T cell receptor beta chains follows, all from one sample in a study of blood T cell repertoires in COVID-19. Data came from immunoSEQ multiplex PCR; TCRdb stores just in-frame clones and leaves some out. The data contain about 300,000 clones, 85% to 90% of them seen just once; the ten biggest clones take up about 4%. The sample comprised PBMCs or T cells enriched from blood (not recorded which). The receptors come from a man aged 25-40 years who had recovered from COVID-19. Each CDR3 is given with its conserved first and last residue. D genes are given only for firm matches. Expanded clones get a size class; other rows say once, few or many, or leave the size out.

abundance: -
d_gene: -
v_gene: TRBV6-5
j_gene: TRBJ1-2
CDR3nt: TGTGCCAGCAGTTCCGGGTGGTATGGCTACACCTTC
CDR3aa: CASSSGWYGYTF

abundance: -
d_gene: TRBD1
v_gene: TRBV5-1
j_gene: TRBJ2-7
CDR3nt: TGCGCCAGCACCCGGACAGGCTCCTACGAGCAGTACTTC
CDR3aa: CASTRTGSYEQYF

abundance: -
d_gene: -
v_gene: TRBV10-2
j_gene: TRBJ1-6
CDR3nt: TGCGCCACCACGATGACAGTCTATAATTCACCCCTCCACTTT
CDR3aa: CATTMTVYNSPLHF

abundance: -
d_gene: -
v_gene: TRBV3-1/TRBV3-2
j_gene: TRBJ1-1
CDR3nt: TGTGCCAGCAGCCGAACGAGGAACACTGAAGCTTTCTTT
CDR3aa: CASSRTRNTEAFF

abundance: -
d_gene: -
v_gene: TRBV3-1/TRBV3-2
j_gene: TRBJ2-1
CDR3nt: TGTGCCAGCAGCCAGCCCTCAGGGGTTTTCCTCAATGAGCAGTTCTTC
CDR3aa: CASSQPSGVFLNEQFF

abundance: -
d_gene: -
v_gene: TRBV27
j_gene: TRBJ1-2
CDR3nt: TGTGCCAGCAGTTTATCGAGTGTCCCAGGAGGCTATGGCTACACCTTC
CDR3aa: CASSLSSVPGGYGYTF

abundance: -
d_gene: TRBD1
v_gene: TRBV25-1
j_gene: TRBJ2-2
CDR3nt: TGTGCCAGCAGTGAATATCAGGGGGCTACCAACACCGGGGAGCTGTTTTTT
CDR3aa: CASSEYQGATNTGELFF

abundance: few
d_gene: -
v_gene: TRBV7-9
j_gene: TRBJ1-6
CDR3nt: TGTGCCAGCAGCTTGACCGCCCAGGGTTCACCCCTCCACTTT
CDR3aa: CASSLTAQGSPLHF

abundance: -
d_gene: -
v_gene: TRBV7-6
j_gene: TRBJ1-6
CDR3nt: TGTGCCAGCAGCTTAGCTTCCGGGGTAGATTCCGACTCACCCCTCCACTTT
CDR3aa: CASSLASGVDSDSPLHF

abundance: -
d_gene: TRBD2
v_gene: TRBV19
j_gene: TRBJ2-7
CDR3nt: TGTGCCAGTAGTACGGATCCCCCATTTTTTAGCGGGGGCTACGAGCAGTACTTC
CDR3aa: CASSTDPPFFSGGYEQYF

abundance: -
d_gene: -
v_gene: TRBV5-4
j_gene: TRBJ2-7
CDR3nt: TGTGCCAGCAGCTTGGGCGGGACAGCCTTAAACGAGCAGTACTTC
CDR3aa: CASSLGGTALNEQYF

abundance: few
d_gene: -
v_gene: TRBV20-1
j_gene: TRBJ1-2
CDR3nt: TGCAGTGCCCTCGGGGGCTACACCTTC
CDR3aa: CSALGGYTF

abundance: -
d_gene: -
v_gene: TRBV21-1
j_gene: TRBJ2-1
CDR3nt: TGTGCCAGCAGCTTCCGGACAGAAACTCCCTACAATGAGCAGTTCTTC
CDR3aa: CASSFRTETPYNEQFF

abundance: once
d_gene: TRBD1
v_gene: TRBV5-6
j_gene: TRBJ1-6
CDR3nt: TGTGCCAGCAGCCCTCTTGGGACAGATGATAATTCACCCCTCCACTTT
CDR3aa: CASSPLGTDDNSPLHF

abundance: -
d_gene: TRBD1
v_gene: TRBV10-2
j_gene: TRBJ1-2
CDR3nt: TGCGCCAGCTCGCGACAGGGAGTTGCCTATGGCTACACCTTC
CDR3aa: CASSRQGVAYGYTF

abundance: -
d_gene: TRBD1
v_gene: TRBV3-1/TRBV3-2
j_gene: TRBJ1-6
CDR3nt: TGTGCCAGCAGCCAGCAGGGGGGATACTCACCCCTCCACTTT
CDR3aa: CASSQQGGYSPLHF

abundance: -
d_gene: -
v_gene: TRBV2
j_gene: TRBJ2-2
CDR3nt: TGTGCCAGCAGTGTAGGACAGAGGACCACCGGGGAGCTGTTTTTT
CDR3aa: CASSVGQRTTGELFF

abundance: once
d_gene: TRBD1
v_gene: TRBV28
j_gene: TRBJ2-7
CDR3nt: TGTGCCACCCGGGACAGGGGACAACACGAGCAGTACTTC
CDR3aa: CATRDRGQHEQYF

abundance: -
d_gene: -
v_gene: TRBV2
j_gene: TRBJ1-5
CDR3nt: TGTGCCAGCACCAAAGGGGGGGGAAGGGGCTCTAGCAATCAGCCCCAGCATTTT
CDR3aa: CASTKGGGRGSSNQPQHF

abundance: -
d_gene: TRBD2
v_gene: TRBV13
j_gene: TRBJ2-1
CDR3nt: TGTGCCAGCAGGCCCCGGGGGGTGGTAGCGGGAAGTGGTGAGCAGTTCTTC
CDR3aa: CASRPRGVVAGSGEQFF

abundance: -
d_gene: -
v_gene: TRBV7-8
j_gene: TRBJ1-6
CDR3nt: TGTGCCAGCAGCTTATTTTTGAGACAGACTTATAATTCACCCCTCCACTTT
CDR3aa: CASSLFLRQTYNSPLHF

abundance: -
d_gene: -
v_gene: TRBV5-1
j_gene: TRBJ2-3
CDR3nt: TGCGCCAGCAGCTTGGCCCGAGATACGCAGTATTTT
CDR3aa: CASSLARDTQYF

abundance: -
d_gene: -
v_gene: TRBV30
j_gene: TRBJ1-6
CDR3nt: TGTGCCTGCCCCCGCGGGTGGAATTCACCCCTCCACTTT
CDR3aa: CACPRGWNSPLHF